This T cell receptor (beta chain) was observed in a study of glioma-infiltrating T cells (dated by TCRdb to 2016 to 2017). In the study overall: Low-grade gliomas were WHO grade II oligodendrogliomas or astrocytomas, and glioblastomas were WHO grade IV tumors sampled at initial rather than recurrent diagnosis. Sequencing coverage of about 4- to 11-fold of roughly 1 million peripheral T cells was targeted for blood libraries. Dexamethasone was administered to glioma patients for six or fewer days before surgery. Three low-grade glioma patients, about 8 primary glioblastoma patients and three non-glioma patients contributing non-neoplastic brain tissue were included in the paired cohort. To measure divergence between tissue and blood T-cell populations, each tissue-infiltrating repertoire was compared with the peripheral blood repertoire of the same patient. Glioma tissue, non-neoplastic brain tissue and matched peripheral blood mononuclear cells were used as sources from which TCR alpha- and beta-chain repertoires were sequenced. Here is what the overall study found, with its caveats: Group comparisons rested on small numbers: three non-neoplastic, three low-grade glioma and under ten glioblastoma patients. Very few CDR3 sequences were found to be shared between tissue and blood, and this scarcity was attributed to high CDR3 diversity and limited sampling. VJ-independent divergence between tissue and blood was found to be below expectation in non-neoplastic patients but above expectation in all gliomas, particularly low-grade gliomas. Patients with low tissue-blood divergence were marked by a signature set of shared blood CDR3 motifs, and that set was depleted in highly divergent patients.

Ten or more counts support this clonotype. The antigen it binds to is not known. Within one base of it there is no much larger clone, and no base qualities were kept. The cysteine opens and the phenylalanine closes a CDR3 of 12 amino acids. Of all the DNA, just the CDR3 is kept, 36 bases in frame from base 1. The CDR1 and CDR2 encoded by the germline V gene (reference sequence) are MNHEY and SMNVEV. The junction carries 10 bases between V and J, which are trimmed by 3 bases and 7 bases respectively. TCR alpha and beta CDR3 regions were amplified with the iRepertoire nested amplicon-rescue multiplex PCR (arm-PCR) platform from RNA. The input for one-step reverse transcription and amplification was about 100-400 ng of tissue mRNA or PBMC total RNA. Following bead purification, Illumina adapters were added through a secondary multiplex PCR, and the libraries were then gel-purified between 200 and 400 bp. Libraries carried internal 6-nucleotide barcodes used for demultiplexing. Libraries were sequenced on an Illumina MiSeq with 2x220 or 2x250 nucleotide paired-end reads. Under the source paper's analysis protocol: Paired reads were merged using FLASH 1.2.11 and aligned with BWA-MEM to the GRCh37 human genome, and TRA and TRB reads were then extracted. An IMGT-derived reference of cassette sequences and CDR3 motifs, with pseudogenes included, was used for V and J assignment. Reads were translated in three frames, and productive CDR3s were defined as those with a C...FGXG motif and no stop codons. Unique combinations of V-J cassette pair and CDR3 amino acid sequence were defined as clonotypes. Filtering of reads was based on Hamming distance, with the threshold set by the sequence error rate of each sample in mapped regions. TCRdb ran its own pipeline on the public reads, namely fastp trimming at Q25 and MiXCR clone calling, and kept in-frame beta chains. Each record represents a unique CDR3 protein, reported with the most common genes and DNA among its rows. The V and J calls were not made by the authors but by TCRdb's processing. Recorded for this sample are roughly 350,000 distinct CDR3 sequences; 41% of them occurred a single time. The ten largest clones take up about 11% of the sample.

Immediately after resection, surgical brain or tumor specimens were cryofrozen in liquid nitrogen, and peripheral blood cells were collected at the same time. The chain uses TRBV27 and TRBJ2-7, and perhaps TRBD1 as D gene, on 5 matching bases. The sequence derives from a human donor with low-grade glioma or glioblastoma, undergoing nonglioma brain surgery, or in good health (not recorded which). The specimen sequenced was glioma tissue, nonneoplastic brain tissue, or PBMCs (not recorded which). The DNA sequence is as follows: TGTGCCAGCAGTTTTATAAGGGGAGAGCAGTACTTC. Translation gives CASSFIRGEQYF.